What follows are 14 T cell receptor beta chains derived from one specimen sequenced in a study of shared clonotypes between healthy human individuals. The naive CD8 fraction comprised CD45RO-negative cells positively selected for CCR7 and excluded terminally differentiated effector memory CD45RA+ cells. The repertoire was sequenced with immunoSEQ multiplex PCR; TCRdb's copy has only in-frame clones and lacks some. The sample has about 580,000 clones, roughly 98% seen once; the top ten hold less than 0.35%. The sequencing sample was made of naive CD8+ T cells sorted from blood. Source of these receptors: a man aged 25 to 40 in good health.

The chain joins TRBV28 to TRBJ2-3, with D possibly matching TRBD2 (6 bases). The CDR3 runs to 15 residues. V shed 5 bases and J shed 1 base, with 13 bases lying between them. Germline values: CDR1 MDHEN, CDR2 SYDVKM. The CDR3 bases are TGTGCCAGCAGTCTCCAGGGACTTGGCACAGATACGCAGTATTTT. It specifies CASSLQGLGTDTQYF. Variable domain in full (rest from reference TRBV28 and TRBJ2-3): DVKVTQSSRYLVKRTGEKVFLECVQDMDHENMFWYRQDPGLGLRLIYFSYDVKMKEKGDIPEGYSVSREKKERFSLILESASTNQTSMYLCASSLQGLGTDTQYFGPGTRLTVL.

V and J are TRBV7-9 and TRBJ1-5; TRBD1 might be the D (5 bases). The CDR3 loop spans 12 amino acids. V dropped 8 bases and J dropped 1 base, with 6 bases sitting between them. Germline V gene lookup returns CDR1 SEHNR and CDR2 FQNEAQ (reference sequence). In nucleotides, the CDR3 is TGTGCCAGCGAGGGGAGCAATCAGCCCCAGCATTTT. Translation gives CASEGSNQPQHF.

The chain carries TRBV11-3 and TRBJ1-1; 7 positions agree with TRBD1. Looked up from germline, CDR1 is SGHNT and CDR2 is YENEEA. Trimming cost V 5 bases and J 1 base; bases outside gene matches: 1. The length of the CDR3 is 13 residues. The CDR3 nucleotides read TGTGCCAGCAGCCCAGGGGGGAACACTGAAGCTTTCTTT. This encodes CASSPGGNTEAFF.

The V gene is TRBV15, the J gene TRBJ1-5; 9 nucleotides line up with TRBD1. V lost 3 bases and J lost 9; bases outside the gene matches: 6. The CDR3 covers 14 residues. Germline V gene lookup returns CDR1 LNHNV and CDR2 YYDKDF (reference sequence). Here the CDR3 DNA reads TGTGCCACCAGCAGCGACAGGGGGGGAGGGCCCCAGCATTTT. Protein: CATSSDRGGGPQHF.

In DNA form, the CDR3 reads TGTGCCAGCAGCTTATCGCCGGGAGCAGTTGTAGAGACCCAGTACTTC. It translates to CASSLSPGAVVETQYF. The chain joins TRBV11-2 to TRBJ2-5, with D perhaps matching TRBD2 (6 bases). Trimming left V 2 bases short and J 4 bases short, with 17 bases between. In germline, CDR1 is SGHAT, CDR2 FQNNGV. This CDR3 has 16 amino acids.

This chain links TRBV9 with TRBJ1-2; TRBD1 matches 11 bases. V gave up 3 bases and J gave up 2 bases; unmatched junction bases: 9. Germline V gives CDR1 SGDLS, CDR2 YYNGEE. The CDR3 has 17 amino acids. In nucleotides, the CDR3 is TGTGCCAGCAGCGGCTACGGACAGGGGGCAAACAACTATGGCTACACCTTC. Its translation: CASSGYGQGANNYGYTF.

This chain links TRBV29-1 with TRBJ2-7; 7 nucleotides line up with TRBD2. V shed 2 bases and J 5 bases; nucleotides not matched to a gene: 6. Germline V gene data show CDR1 as SQVTM and CDR2 as ANQGSEA. CDR3 length: 13 residues. CDR3 sequence reads: CSVELGGSDEQYF. The DNA of the CDR3 is TGCAGCGTTGAATTGGGGGGGAGCGACGAGCAGTACTTC.

This chain links TRBV19 with TRBJ2-1, with 7 bases lining up with TRBD2. The CDR3 has 13 residues. Germline trimming cut 2 bases from V and 7 bases from J; bases unmatched to any gene: 2. Germline CDR1 reads LNHDA; CDR2 reads SQIVND (reference sequence). The CDR3: CASSIWGGNEQFF. Written as DNA, the CDR3 is TGTGCCAGTAGTATATGGGGGGGGAATGAGCAGTTCTTC.

A word on this clone: In the same sample, other DNA sequences code for this CDR3. The V gene is TRBV29-1, the J gene TRBJ2-1, with 15 positions matching TRBD2. This CDR3 region has 17 residues. Germline assignment: CDR1 SQVTM and CDR2 ANQGSEA. The V gene end was trimmed by 3 bases and the J gene end by 0 bases; junction bases not matched to a gene: 3. For the CDR3, the DNA is TGCAGCGTTGAGGGACTAGCGGGAGGTTACTCCTACAATGAGCAGTTCTTC. Translating gives CSVEGLAGGYSYNEQFF.

This clone was seen only once. The chain recombines TRBV27 with TRBJ2-7; D may be TRBD1 or TRBD2 (5 bases each). This CDR3 spans 12 amino acids. CDR1 and CDR2 from the germline V gene are MNHEY and SMNVEV (reference sequence). V shed 6 bases and J shed 2 bases, with 8 bases lying between them. CDR3 sequence reads: CASRGRTYEQYF. The CDR3 coding sequence is TGTGCCAGCAGGGGACGGACCTACGAGCAGTACTTC.

The chain recombines TRBV27 with TRBJ2-3, with D possibly TRBD2 on 5 matching bases. Germline CDR1 reads MNHEY; CDR2 reads SMNVEV (reference sequence). The CDR3 covers 14 residues. V gave up 5 bases and J gave up 5 bases, with 14 bases separating them. The CDR3 DNA reads TGTGCCAGCAGTGACCGGAAGGAGGAAGATACGCAGTATTTT. Its protein is CASSDRKEEDTQYF.

Here the CDR3 reads CASSQRSGDEQYF. The CDR3 DNA is TGCGCCAGCAGCCAACGGTCGGGTGACGAGCAGTACTTC. V usage is TRBV4-1 and J usage is TRBJ2-7, with no clear D. The length of the CDR3 is 13 residues. Trimming removed 2 bases at V and 5 bases at J, with 10 bases between. CDR1 is MGHRA and CDR2 is YSYEKL in the germline V gene.

This CDR3 is CASSLRIVAKNIQYF. CDR3 coding DNA: TGTGCCAGCAGCTTAAGGATAGTAGCCAAAAACATTCAGTACTTC. The V and J genes are TRBV5-8 and TRBJ2-4; D gene ambiguous. This CDR3 contains 15 residues. V was clipped by 2 bases and J by 0 bases, with 9 bases between them. The germline gives CDR1 SGHTS, CDR2 YDEGEE.

This chain uses TRBV14 with TRBJ2-1; TRBD2 matches 12 bases. The V gene end was trimmed by 0 bases and the J gene end by 12 bases; junction bases not matched to a gene: 3. This CDR3 is built from 14 residues. Germline assignment: CDR1 SGHDN and CDR2 FVKESK. DNA for the CDR3: TGTGCCAGCAGCCAAGATTCTAGCGGGAGGGGGCAGTTCTTC. This gives the protein CASSQDSSGRGQFF.